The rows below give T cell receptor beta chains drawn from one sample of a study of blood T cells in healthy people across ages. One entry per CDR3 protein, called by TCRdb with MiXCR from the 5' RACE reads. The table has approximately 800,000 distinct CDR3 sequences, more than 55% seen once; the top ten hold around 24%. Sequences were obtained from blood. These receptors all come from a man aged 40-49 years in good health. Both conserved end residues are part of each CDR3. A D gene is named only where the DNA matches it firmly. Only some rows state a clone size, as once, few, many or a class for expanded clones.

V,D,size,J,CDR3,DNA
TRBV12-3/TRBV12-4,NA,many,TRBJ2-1,CASSTFPSTRNNEQFF,TGTGCCAGCAGCACTTTCCCCTCCACCCGGAACAATGAGCAGTTCTTC
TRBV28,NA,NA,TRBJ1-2,CASIAGGTGYGYTF,TGTGCCAGCATAGCTGGAGGGACGGGATATGGCTACACCTTC
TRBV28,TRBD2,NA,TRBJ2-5,CASSFWIRGSGREETQYF,TGTGCCAGCAGTTTTTGGATCCGGGGTAGCGGGAGGGAAGAGACCCAGTACTTC
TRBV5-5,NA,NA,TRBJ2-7,CASSLVGGVLSEQYF,TGTGCCAGCAGCTTGGTGGGCGGGGTTTTAAGCGAGCAGTACTTC
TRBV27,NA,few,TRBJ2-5,CASSLLSSSGVETQYF,TGTGCCAGCAGCCTACTGAGTTCTAGTGGGGTAGAGACCCAGTACTTC
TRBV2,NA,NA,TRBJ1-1,CASKDRERTEAFF,TGTGCCAGCAAGGATCGGGAGAGGACTGAAGCTTTCTTT
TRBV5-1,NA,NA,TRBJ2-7,CASSLGGSSSYNEQYF,TGCGCCAGCAGCTTGGGGGGGTCGAGCTCCTACAATGAGCAGTACTTC
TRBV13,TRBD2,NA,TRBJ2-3,CASSSGLAGTAGTDTQYF,TGTGCCAGCAGTTCGGGACTAGCGGGCACAGCCGGCACAGATACGCAGTATTTT
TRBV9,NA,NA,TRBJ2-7,CASSVDAASGSSYEQYF,TGTGCCAGCAGCGTAGATGCTGCGAGTGGGAGCTCCTACGAGCAGTACTTC
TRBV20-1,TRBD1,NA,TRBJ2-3,CSAAQGQGLDTQYF,TGCAGTGCTGCCCAGGGACAGGGCCTAGATACGCAGTATTTT
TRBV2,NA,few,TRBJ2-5,CASSFNRARQETQYF,TGTGCCAGCAGTTTTAACAGGGCACGACAAGAGACCCAGTACTTC
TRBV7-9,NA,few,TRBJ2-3,CASVLHTDTQYF,TGTGCCAGCGTACTTCACACAGATACGCAGTATTTT
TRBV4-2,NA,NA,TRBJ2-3,CASSQDRLVDRQPDTQYF,TGTGCCAGCAGCCAAGATCGACTGGTCGACAGGCAGCCAGATACGCAGTATTTT
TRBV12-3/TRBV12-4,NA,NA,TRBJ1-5,CASSVGAGTFLHF,NA
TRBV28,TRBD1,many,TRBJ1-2,CASSFGRGRSYGYTF,TGTGCCAGCAGTTTCGGCAGGGGGCGCTCGTATGGCTACACCTTC
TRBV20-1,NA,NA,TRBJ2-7,CSARVQGRNEQYF,TGCAGTGCTAGAGTACAGGGAAGGAACGAGCAGTACTTC
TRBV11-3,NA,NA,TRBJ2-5,CASSRPGSGPQETQYF,TGTGCCAGCAGCCGCCCGGGTAGCGGACCACAAGAGACCCAGTACTTC
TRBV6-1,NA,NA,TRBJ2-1,CASFEFPEGYEQFF,TGTGCCAGCTTCGAGTTCCCAGAAGGCTACGAGCAGTTCTTC
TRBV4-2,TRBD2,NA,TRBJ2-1,CASSQDIGVAGGSSSYNEQFF,TGTGCCAGCAGCCAAGATATTGGGGTAGCGGGAGGAAGTAGCTCCTACAATGAGCAGTTCTTC
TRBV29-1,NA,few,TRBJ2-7,CSVRIVEGAYEQYF,TGCAGCGTTCGTATTGTTGAAGGGGCCTACGAGCAGTACTTC
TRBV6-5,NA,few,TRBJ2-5,CASSFGLSETQYF,TGTGCCAGCAGTTTCGGACTAAGCGAGACCCAGTACTTC
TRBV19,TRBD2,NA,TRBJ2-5,CASSIEGREGETQYF,TGTGCCAGTAGTATAGAGGGCAGGGAGGGAGAGACCCAGTACTTC
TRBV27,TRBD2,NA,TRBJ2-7,CASGSLRGWDEQYF,TGTGCCAGCGGCTCCCTGCGGGGGTGGGACGAGCAGTACTTC
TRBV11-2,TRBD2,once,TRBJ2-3,CASSLVAGVGDTQYF,TGTGCCAGCAGCTTAGTAGCGGGGGTGGGCGATACGCAGTATTTT
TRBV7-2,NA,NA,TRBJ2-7,CASSPVEAGEQYF,TGTGCCAGCAGCCCCGTCGAAGCGGGCGAGCAGTACTTC
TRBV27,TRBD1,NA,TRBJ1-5,CASSLDRVNNQPQHF,TGTGCCAGCAGTCTGGACAGGGTCAACAATCAGCCCCAGCATTTT
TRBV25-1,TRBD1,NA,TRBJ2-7,CASSEPSKWDRPIYEQYF,TGTGCCAGCAGTGAACCTAGTAAGTGGGACAGGCCAATCTACGAGCAGTACTTC
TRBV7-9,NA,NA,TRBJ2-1,CASSRREGHYNEQFF,TGTGCCAGCAGCCGGCGGGAAGGGCATTACAATGAGCAGTTCTTC
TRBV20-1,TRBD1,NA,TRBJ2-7,CSAVSGTGLSYEQYF,TGCAGTGCCGTCTCTGGGACAGGTCTTTCTTACGAGCAGTACTTC
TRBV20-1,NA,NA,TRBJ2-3,CSSEGTPGGDTQYF,TGCAGCTCGGAGGGTACACCCGGGGGAGATACGCAGTATTTT
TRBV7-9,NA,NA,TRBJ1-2,CASSPDRSWGGYTF,TGTGCCAGCAGCCCCGACAGAAGTTGGGGCGGCTACACCTTC
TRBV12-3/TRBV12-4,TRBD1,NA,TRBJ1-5,CASSLGQGLGQPQHF,TGTGCCAGCAGTTTGGGACAGGGTTTGGGCCAGCCCCAGCATTTT
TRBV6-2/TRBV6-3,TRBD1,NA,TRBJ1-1,CASSRTGYTEAFF,TGTGCCAGCAGCAGGACAGGGTACACTGAAGCTTTCTTT
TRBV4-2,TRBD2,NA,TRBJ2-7,CASSQGATSGRAHEQYF,TGTGCCAGCAGCCAAGGCGCCACTAGCGGGAGGGCCCACGAGCAGTACTTC
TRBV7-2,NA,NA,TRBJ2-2,CASSPSGSPGGELFF,TGTGCCAGCAGCCCGAGCGGCAGTCCAGGCGGGGAGCTGTTTTTT
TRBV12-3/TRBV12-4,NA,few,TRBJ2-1,CASSLTRNNEQFF,TGTGCCAGCAGTTTGACCAGAAACAATGAGCAGTTCTTC
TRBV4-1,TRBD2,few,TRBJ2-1,CASSQLAGTYNEQFF,TGCGCCAGCAGCCAATTAGCGGGCACCTACAATGAGCAGTTCTTC
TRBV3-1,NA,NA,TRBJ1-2,CASSQCGFNYGYTF,TGTGCCAGCAGCCAGTGCGGCTTCAACTATGGCTACACCTTC
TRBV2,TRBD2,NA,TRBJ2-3,CASRGGGRDTQYF,TGTGCCTCTCGGGGCGGGGGGCGCGATACGCAGTATTTT
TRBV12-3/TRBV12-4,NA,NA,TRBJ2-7,CASTPDRSFYEQYF,TGTGCCAGCACTCCTGACAGGTCCTTCTACGAGCAGTACTTC
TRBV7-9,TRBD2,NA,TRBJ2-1,CASSLHRTSGRARIHEQFF,TGTGCCAGCAGCCTGCATCGGACTAGCGGGAGGGCCAGAATCCATGAGCAGTTCTTC
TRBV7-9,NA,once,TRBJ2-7,CASSPRQRNYEQYF,TGTGCCAGCAGCCCACGACAGAGGAACTACGAGCAGTACTTC
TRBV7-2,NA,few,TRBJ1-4,CASSPGRASNEKLFF,TGTGCCAGCAGCCCCGGCAGGGCCTCTAATGAAAAACTGTTTTTT
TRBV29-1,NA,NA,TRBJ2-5,CSVEDTAGGTQYF,TGCAGCGTTGAAGACACGGCCGGCGGGACCCAGTACTTC
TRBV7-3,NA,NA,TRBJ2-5,CASSRSGEETQYF,TGTGCCAGCAGCCGCTCAGGGGAAGAGACCCAGTACTTC
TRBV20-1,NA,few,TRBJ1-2,CSALKPGHINYGYTF,TGCAGTGCCTTAAAACCGGGACATATTAACTATGGCTACACCTTC
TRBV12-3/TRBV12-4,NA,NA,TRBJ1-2,CASSLDIGGTYGYTF,TGTGCCAGCAGTTTAGATATCGGGGGGACGTATGGCTACACCTTC
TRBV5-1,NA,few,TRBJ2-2,CASSQGSGSTGELFF,TGCGCCAGCAGCCAGGGGTCAGGGTCCACCGGGGAGCTGTTTTTT
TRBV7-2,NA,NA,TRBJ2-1,CASSSRLGGQFF,TGTGCCAGCAGCTCCCGATTAGGTGGGCAGTTCTTC
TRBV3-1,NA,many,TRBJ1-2,CASSQDQGIRGYTF,TGTGCCAGCAGCCAAGACCAGGGGATTCGTGGCTACACCTTC